The subject of this entry is one T cell receptor (beta chain). By how much of the sample it makes up, this clonotype is medium-sized (0.01 to 0.1%). Its antigen is still unknown. The sample holds no much larger clone one base away, and base qualities are not on file. This specimen comes from a study of immune heterogeneity within non-small cell lung tumors (dated by TCRdb to 2016 to 2019). Regarding the research as a whole: By histology, the tumors included some ten non-squamous carcinomas, several squamous cell carcinomas and 1 tumor not otherwise specified. TCR repertoires were analyzed from some 60 tumor loci of some 14 patients, whereas transcriptome data were available for only 35 to 50 loci from some eleven patients. Neoantigen binding to each patient's HLA alleles was predicted with netMHCpan-3.0 for mutant peptides of 8 to 11 amino acids. Whole-exome sequencing, RNA-seq and TCR beta repertoire sequencing were combined for multiple spatially distinct regions from each NSCLC tumor so that intratumoral immune heterogeneity could be examined. The study at large found these results: A statistically significant but moderate positive correlation (R approximately 0.34) was observed between local T-cell repertoire clonality and local tumor mutational burden. High-frequency TCR beta clonotypes were found to be largely distinct between individual patients. Within a patient, the same dominant CDR3B clonotypes appeared at multiple loci, but different tumor locations also contained unique high-frequency clones.

The TCR beta CDR3 region was amplified with a multiplex PCR system whose first round of approximately 11 cycles used 32 V-gene forward primers and 13 J-gene reverse primers. The first PCR round used a QIAGEN Multiplex PCR Kit, and the primer sequences were filed in Chinese patent CN105087789A. Illumina universal primers were attached in a second round of PCR run with the Phusion High-Fidelity PCR Kit. The TCR libraries underwent paired-end sequencing with a read length of 151 bp on the Illumina HiSeq X Ten platform. Concerning the study's data processing: Cutadapt removed reads without multiplex PCR primers, PEAR merged read pairs, and MiXCR with default settings called CDR3 regions. Repertoire diversity was assessed by Shannon entropy, and clonality was calculated as one minus the Shannon entropy divided by the ln of the count of productive unique sequences. Dominant or high-frequency T-cell clones were defined as clonotypes at frequencies of at least 0.5%. TCRdb redid the processing of the public reads, applying fastp at Q25 and MiXCR, and retained in-frame beta chains. Rows are combined by CDR3 protein, so each entry shows the most common genes and DNA. The V and J calls shown here were made by TCRdb, not taken from the authors' results. The table for this sample lists 11,000 or so distinct CDR3 sequences; about 25% of them were counted only once. Approximately 13% of the sample is taken by the ten largest.

From cysteine to phenylalanine, the CDR3 is 15 amino acids long. Here the CDR3 DNA is all that survives: 45 bases in frame from base 1. Trimmed from V: 5 bases; trimmed from J: 4 bases; junction bases lacking a gene match: 6. The germline V gene provides CDR1 MNHNS and CDR2 SASEGT. Genomic DNA was extracted from bulk tumor tissue and used as the TCR template, and approximately 620 ng gDNA was amplified per sample. During surgery, multiple biopsies were taken from each primary tumor and placed as far apart as possible within the tumor mass. The study cohort was described as untreated, and the patients were newly diagnosed NSCLC cases having curative surgery. Donors were roughly 15 newly diagnosed non-small cell lung cancer patients undergoing surgery with curative intent. Resected tumor masses were reviewed by two independent pathologists. Only high-quality DNA and RNA samples were carried forward to sequencing.

This chain is built from TRBV6-1 and TRBJ2-1, and TRBD2 matches 9 of the central bases. The sequencing input was lung tumor tissue. The clonotype originates from a man between 50 and 59 years old with non-small cell lung cancer. The CDR3 amino acid sequence is: CASSLLAGDYNEQFF. The DNA sequence is given as TGTGCCAGCAGTCTCTTAGCGGGAGATTACAATGAGCAGTTCTTC.